A single T cell receptor (beta chain) is shown here with its context. The sample originates from a study of control samples from healthy donors and cancer patients. Data came from immunoSEQ multiplex PCR; TCRdb stores just in-frame clones and leaves some out. Among about 220,000 clones listed, about 93% were seen once. Trimming took 1 base from V and 9 from J; bases not matched to a gene: 8. The CDR3 runs 15 residues. CDR1 is LGHDT, CDR2 YNNKEL, per germline (reference sequence). The clonotype was recovered from a man aged 50 to 60 in good health. This chain links TRBV3-1 (or the pseudogene TRBV3-2) with TRBJ1-5; 8 bases agree with TRBD1. The sequenced sample was blood. CDR3 loop: CASSQGQGAGMPQHF. In DNA form, the CDR3 reads TGTGCCAGCAGCCAAGGGCAGGGGGCCGGGATGCCCCAGCATTTT.